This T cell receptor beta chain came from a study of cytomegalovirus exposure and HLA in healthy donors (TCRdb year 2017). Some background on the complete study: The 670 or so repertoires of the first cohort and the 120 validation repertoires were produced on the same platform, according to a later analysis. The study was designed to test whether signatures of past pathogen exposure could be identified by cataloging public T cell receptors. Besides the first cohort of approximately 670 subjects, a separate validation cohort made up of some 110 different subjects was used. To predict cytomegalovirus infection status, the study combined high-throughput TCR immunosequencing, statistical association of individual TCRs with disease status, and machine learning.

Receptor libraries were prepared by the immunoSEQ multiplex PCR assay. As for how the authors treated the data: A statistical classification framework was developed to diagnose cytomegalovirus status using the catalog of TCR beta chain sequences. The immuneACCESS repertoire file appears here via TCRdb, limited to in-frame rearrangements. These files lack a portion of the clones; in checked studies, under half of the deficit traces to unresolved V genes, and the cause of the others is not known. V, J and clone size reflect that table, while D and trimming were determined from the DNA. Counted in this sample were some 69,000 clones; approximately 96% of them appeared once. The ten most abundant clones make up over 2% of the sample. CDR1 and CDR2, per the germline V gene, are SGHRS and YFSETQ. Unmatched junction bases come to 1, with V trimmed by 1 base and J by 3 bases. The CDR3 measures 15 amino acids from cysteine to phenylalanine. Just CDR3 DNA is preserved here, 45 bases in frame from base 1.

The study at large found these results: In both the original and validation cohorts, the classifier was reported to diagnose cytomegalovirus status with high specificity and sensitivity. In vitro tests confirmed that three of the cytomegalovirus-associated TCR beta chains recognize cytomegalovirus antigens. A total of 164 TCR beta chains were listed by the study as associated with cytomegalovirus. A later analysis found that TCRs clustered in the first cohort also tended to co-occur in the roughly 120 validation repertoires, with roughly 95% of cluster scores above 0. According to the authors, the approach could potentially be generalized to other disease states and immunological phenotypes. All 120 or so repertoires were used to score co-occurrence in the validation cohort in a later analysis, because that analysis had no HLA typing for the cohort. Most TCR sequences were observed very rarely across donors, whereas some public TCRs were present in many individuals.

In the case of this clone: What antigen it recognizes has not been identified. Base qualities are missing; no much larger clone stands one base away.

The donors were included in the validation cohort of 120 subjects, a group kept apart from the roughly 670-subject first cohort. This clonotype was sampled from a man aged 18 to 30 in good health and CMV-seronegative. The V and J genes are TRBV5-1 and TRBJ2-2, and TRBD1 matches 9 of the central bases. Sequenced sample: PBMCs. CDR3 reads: CASSLTGGYTGELFF. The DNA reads TGCGCCAGCAGCTTGACAGGGGGCTACACCGGGGAGCTGTTTTTT.